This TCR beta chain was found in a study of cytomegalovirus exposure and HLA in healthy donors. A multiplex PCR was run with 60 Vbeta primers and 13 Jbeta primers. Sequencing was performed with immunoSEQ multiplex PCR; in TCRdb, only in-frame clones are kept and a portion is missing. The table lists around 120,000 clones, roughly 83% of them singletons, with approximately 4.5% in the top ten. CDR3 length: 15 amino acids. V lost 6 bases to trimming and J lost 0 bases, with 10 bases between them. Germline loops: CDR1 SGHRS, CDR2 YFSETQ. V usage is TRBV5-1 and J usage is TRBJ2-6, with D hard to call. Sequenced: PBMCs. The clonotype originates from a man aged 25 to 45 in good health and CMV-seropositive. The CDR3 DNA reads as TGCGCCAGCACCACAGTGAGCTCTGGGGCCAACGTCCTGACTTTC. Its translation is CASTTVSSGANVLTF.